The next 22 T cell receptor beta chains were all read from a single sample in a study of shared clonotypes between healthy human individuals. Clones were sequenced by immunoSEQ multiplex PCR, and TCRdb holds only the in-frame ones, with some missing. In the table there are around 620,000 clones, approximately 96% of which are singletons. Naive-designated CD8 cells lacked CD45RO, were positively enriched for CCR7, and omitted terminally differentiated effector memory CD45RA+ cells. The sample comprised naive CD8+ T cells sorted from blood. Every receptor here comes from a woman aged 30 to 39 in good health.

A note on this clone: Germline and junction disagree at one end, which may indicate a read error. The same CDR3 can be traced to other DNA sequences in this sample. V is TRBV27 and J is TRBJ1-5, with unresolved D. Looked up from germline, CDR1 is MNHEY and CDR2 is SMNVEV (reference sequence). This CDR3 contains 14 residues. The DNA of the CDR3 is TGCGCCAGCAGTTTATCCCCACAAAATCAGCCCCAGCATTTT. This encodes CASSLSPQNQPQHF.

The rearrangement joins TRBV7-9 to TRBJ2-2, with a weak D call TRBD2 (6 bases). Germline-derived CDR1 and CDR2 are SEHNR and FQNEAQ (reference sequence). V lost 5 bases and J lost 5, with 15 bases in between. There are 15 residues in the CDR3. Written as DNA, the CDR3 is TGTGCCAGCAGCCCAGGACTAACTAGGACCGGGGAGCTGTTTTTT. Its protein product is CASSPGLTRTGELFF.

V and J are TRBV5-6 and TRBJ2-7; 8 bases are shared with TRBD1. CDR3 length: 14 residues. Germline CDR1 is SGHDT and CDR2 is YYEEEE. J gave up 2 bases and V 4 bases, and 5 bases lay outside the gene matches. The CDR3 is CASSTRGPTYEQYF. The CDR3 nucleotides are TGTGCCAGCAGCACCAGGGGGCCTACCTACGAGCAGTACTTC. Combining the CDR3 with reference TRBV5-6 and TRBJ2-7 gives the whole variable domain DAGVTQSPTHLIKTRGQQVTLRCSPKSGHDTVSWYQQALGQGPQFIFQYYEEEERQRGNFPDRFSGHQFPNYSSELNVNALLLGDSALYLCASSTRGPTYEQYFGPGTRLTVT.

The chain recombines TRBV6-6 with TRBJ2-1; 7 bases agree with TRBD2. CDR1 and CDR2 from the germline V gene are MNHNY and SVGAGI (reference sequence). The V gene end was trimmed by 4 bases and the J gene end by 4 bases; junction bases not matched to a gene: 7. CDR3 length: 15 amino acids. CDR3: CASSWEGLRYNEQFF. DNA for the CDR3: TGTGCCAGCAGTTGGGAGGGCCTACGGTACAATGAGCAGTTCTTC.

The V call is TRBV11-2, the J call TRBJ2-7; 8 nucleotides line up with TRBD2. This CDR3 spans 15 amino acids. CDR1 SGHAT and CDR2 FQNNGV come from the germline V gene. V dropped 1 base and J dropped 6; count of bases not matched to a gene: 8. The CDR3, as DNA: TGTGCCAGCAGCTTAGGGCTTGCGGGAGGTCGCGAGCAGTACTTC. Its protein product is CASSLGLAGGREQYF. The whole variable domain, filled in from reference TRBV11-2 and TRBJ2-7, reads EAGVAQSPRYKIIEKRQSVAFWCNPISGHATLYWYQQILGQGPKLLIQFQNNGVVDDSQLPKDRFSAERLKGVDSTLKIQPAKLEDSAVYLCASSLGLAGGREQYFGPGTRLTVT.

The chain combines TRBV2 with TRBJ2-1, with 9 nucleotides matching TRBD2. CDR1 is SNHLY, CDR2 FYNNEI, per germline. The CDR3 loop spans 16 amino acids. The ends lost 1 base at V and 12 bases at J; junction bases unmatched: 13. In nucleotides, the CDR3 is TGTGCCAGCAGTGAAGTTGGGCGGACTAGCGCGAGGGGGCAGTTCTTC. Encoded protein: CASSEVGRTSARGQFF.

The V gene is TRBV6-6, the J gene TRBJ2-1; 7 bases align to TRBD2. Germline-derived CDR1 and CDR2 are MNHNY and SVGAGI (reference sequence). The CDR3 length is 16 residues. J gave up 5 bases and V 0 bases, and 7 bases lay outside the gene matches. Written as DNA, the CDR3 is TGTGCCAGCAGTTACTCAAGGCCGGCGGGAGACAATGAGCAGTTCTTC. This sequence encodes CASSYSRPAGDNEQFF.

V gene TRBV30 combines with J gene TRBJ2-7, with D uncertain. The CDR3 has 10 residues. With 2 bases removed from V and 6 bases from J, the gap between germline ends came to 5 bases. Looked up from germline, CDR1 is GTSNPN and CDR2 is SVGIG (reference sequence). CDR3 sequence: CAWSLREQYF. CDR3 DNA: TGTGCCTGGAGTCTTCGCGAGCAGTACTTC.

This clone was detected only once. The chain has TRBV19 and TRBJ2-5; 7 positions agree with TRBD1. The J call is doubtful: the DNA matches TRBJ2-7 better. This CDR3 is 14 amino acids long. CDR1 is LNHDA, CDR2 SQIVND, per germline (reference sequence). The CDR3 DNA sequence: TGTGCCAGTAGTATAGGACAGGGATCCTACGAGCAGTACTTC. It is translated as CASSIGQGSYEQYF.

The chain joins TRBV19 to TRBJ2-1; 9 nucleotides match TRBD1. Trimming cost V 1 base and J 5 bases; bases outside gene matches: 9. Germline V lookup: CDR1 LNHDA, CDR2 SQIVND (reference sequence). The CDR3 totals 17 residues. In DNA, the CDR3 is TGTGCCAGTAGTATAGGGCTAGGGACAGGGTTGAACAATGAGCAGTTCTTC. Protein: CASSIGLGTGLNNEQFF.

The genes are TRBV5-1 and TRBJ2-7; a weak D match, TRBD2 (5 bases). V shed 0 bases and J shed 5 bases, with 9 bases lying between them. The CDR3 runs to 13 residues. Germline CDR1 is SGHRS and CDR2 is YFSETQ. The DNA of the CDR3 is TGCGCCAGCAGCTTGGGCGAGGGTCACGAGCAGTACTTC. This sequence encodes CASSLGEGHEQYF.

The CDR3 coding sequence is TGTGCCAGCAGCTCAACAGGGATAGGGTCCTACAATGAGCAGTTCTTC. Translated, it gives CASSSTGIGSYNEQFF. The V and J genes are TRBV13 and TRBJ2-1; TRBD1 is a possible D gene (6 bases). CDR1 PRHDT and CDR2 FYEKMQ come from the germline V gene (reference sequence). V shed 4 bases and J shed 1 base, with 14 bases lying between them. The CDR3 contains 16 residues.

The chain has TRBV28 and TRBJ1-4; D possibly corresponds to TRBD1 (5 bases). V was shortened by 5 bases and J by 5 bases, with 12 bases between the two germline ends. This CDR3 has 14 residues. The germline V gene has CDR1 MDHEN and CDR2 SYDVKM. CDR3: CASSGGYLNEKLFF. CDR3 nucleotides: TGTGCCAGCAGTGGGGGGTACTTAAATGAAAAACTGTTTTTT.

The rearrangement uses TRBV27 and TRBJ2-5; D not resolved. The better agreement between TRBJ2-7 and the DNA end casts doubt on the J call. The CDR3 is 14 residues long. Germline V gene sequence: CDR1 MNHEY, CDR2 SMNVEV (reference sequence). CDR3 sequence reads: CASSLIGQSYEQYF. CDR3 in DNA: TGTGCCAGCAGCCTTATAGGGCAGTCCTACGAGCAGTACTTC.

This chain links TRBV7-9 with TRBJ2-7; the D call may be TRBD1 or TRBD2 (5 bases each). The germline gives CDR1 SEHNR, CDR2 FQNEAQ (reference sequence). This CDR3 has 14 amino acids. Trimming cost V 3 bases and J 3 bases, with 12 bases left between them. CDR3 sequence reads: CASSFGGEGYEQYF. The CDR3 bases are TGTGCCAGCAGCTTTGGGGGAGAGGGCTACGAGCAGTACTTC. The full variable domain, with the rest looked up from reference TRBV7-9 and TRBJ2-7, is DTGVSQNPRHKITKRGQNVTFRCDPISEHNRLYWYRQTLGQGPEFLTYFQNEAQLEKSRLLSDRFSAERPKGSFSTLEIQRTEQGDSAMYLCASSFGGEGYEQYFGPGTRLTVT.

The gene calls are TRBV27 and TRBJ2-3; 15 bases fit TRBD2. J lost 0 bases, V lost 2 bases, and 0 bases had no gene match. Germline values: CDR1 MNHEY, CDR2 SMNVEV (reference sequence). The CDR3 spans 17 residues. The CDR3 reads CASSLGTSGRSTDTQYF. In DNA form, the CDR3 reads TGTGCCAGCAGTTTAGGGACTAGCGGGAGGAGCACAGATACGCAGTATTTT.

This chain uses TRBV7-9 with TRBJ1-4, with D uncertain. The CDR3 has 15 amino acids. V was shortened by 6 bases and J by 8 bases, with 19 bases between the two germline ends. Germline values: CDR1 SEHNR, CDR2 FQNEAQ (reference sequence). CDR3 sequence (DNA): TGTGCCAGCAGGCAAGCGGGCCTAGAGGGAGAAAAACTGTTTTTT. It codes for CASRQAGLEGEKLFF.

The chain uses TRBV10-3 and TRBJ1-2; the D is unclear. CDR1 and CDR2 from the germline V gene are ENHRY and SYGVKD. Trimming cost V 0 bases and J 2 bases, with 7 bases left between them. The CDR3 is made up of 14 amino acids. The CDR3 spells CAISESPTNYGYTF. In DNA form, the CDR3 reads TGTGCCATCAGTGAGTCCCCGACCAACTATGGCTACACCTTC.

As DNA, the CDR3 is TGTGCCAGTAGGCCAGGGCGGGAGAGTGTGGATACGCAGTATTTT. It yields the protein CASRPGRESVDTQYF. The chain carries TRBV19 and TRBJ2-3; 7 bases line up with TRBD2. The germline CDR1 and CDR2 sequences are LNHDA and SQIVND (reference sequence). There are 15 residues in the CDR3. Losses at the gene ends were 6 bases for V and 6 bases for J; bases not matched to a gene: 12. The whole variable domain, remainder taken from reference TRBV19 and TRBJ2-3, is DGGITQSPKYLFRKEGQNVTLSCEQNLNHDAMYWYRQDPGQGLRLIYYSQIVNDFQKGDIAEGYSVSREKKESFPLTVTSAQKNPTAFYLCASRPGRESVDTQYFGPGTRLTVL.

The chain has TRBV6-1 and TRBJ1-4; D call uncertain. The CDR3 runs to 15 residues. V was trimmed by 0 bases and J by 7 bases, leaving 12 bases between them. Germline CDR1 reads MNHNS; CDR2 reads SASEGT. This chain's CDR3 is CASSEASFWGEKLFF. The CDR3 DNA reads as TGTGCCAGCAGTGAAGCGTCGTTTTGGGGTGAAAAACTGTTTTTT.

The J gene is TRBJ2-7, the V gene TRBV7-9; 8 nucleotides line up with TRBD1. Germline lookup yields CDR1 SEHNR and CDR2 FQNEAQ (reference sequence). The trim removed 5 bases at V and 7 bases at J, leaving 19 bases unmatched. The CDR3 is made up of 17 amino acids. In nucleotides, the CDR3 is TGTGCCAGCAGCCCGCATCTGGGCGGGGTAACAGGGGGTGAGCAGTACTTC. It translates to CASSPHLGGVTGGEQYF.

J is TRBJ1-5 and V is TRBV18; 10 positions agree with TRBD1. This CDR3 has 18 residues. CDR1 is KGHSH, CDR2 LQKENI, per germline. After removal of 2 bases from V and 0 bases from J, the junction contained 7 bases not matched to a gene. The CDR3 nucleotides are TGTGCCAGCTCACCATCTCCGGGACAGGGGTATAGCAATCAGCCCCAGCATTTT. This translates into CASSPSPGQGYSNQPQHF.